This T cell receptor (beta chain) came from a study of cytomegalovirus exposure and HLA in healthy donors. Notes on the study in general: Accurate predictions that matched the HLA-A and HLA-B alleles of most subjects were reportedly made from TCR beta sequences. The majority of CMV-associated TCR beta chains were reported as apparently HLA-restricted in a later analysis.

With 60 Vbeta and 13 Jbeta primers, the PCR was carried out. Assay: immunoSEQ multiplex PCR; the TCRdb copy retains only in-frame clones and omits some. This table holds about 72,000 clones, about 66% found once. The J segment lost 7 bases and the V segment lost 4 bases, leaving 7 bases of the junction unmatched. The CDR3 has 16 residues. Germline-derived CDR1 and CDR2 are MGHRA and YSYEKL. This clone was detected only once. Antigen unknown. The chain links TRBV4-1 to TRBJ2-3, with 14 bases lining up with TRBD2. The sequenced sample was PBMCs. The receptor's source is a man in his forties in good health and CMV-seropositive. The CDR3 here is CASSLGLAGDSYTQYF. CDR3 nucleotide sequence: TGCGCCAGCAGCCTGGGACTAGCGGGGGACTCATATACGCAGTATTTT.